This T cell receptor (beta chain) was recorded in a study of molecular identifiers for immune sequencing clone quantification. TCRdb processed the PCR reads anew with MiXCR; each CDR3 protein has one entry. The profile shows around 470,000 distinct CDR3 sequences, around 23% of them singletons. This CDR3 is 15 amino acids long. Germline V gene data show CDR1 as LNHDA and CDR2 as SQIVND (reference sequence). Between the trimmed V and J ends, which lost 4 bases and 0 bases, there was a span of 12 bases. V gene TRBV19 combines with J gene TRBJ1-1; D is unresolved. The sequenced material came from naive CD8+ T cells from blood, with Jurkat cell RNA spiked in. Subset noted: FACS-sorted CD8+CD4-CCR7+CD45RA+ naive T cells. The origin of this receptor is a human donor in good health. Some libraries in this study had Jurkat cell RNA spiked in. The CDR3 DNA is TGTGCCAGTAGTAGCCGCGAAAAGATGAACACTGAAGCTTTCTTT. Translation: CASSSREKMNTEAFF.